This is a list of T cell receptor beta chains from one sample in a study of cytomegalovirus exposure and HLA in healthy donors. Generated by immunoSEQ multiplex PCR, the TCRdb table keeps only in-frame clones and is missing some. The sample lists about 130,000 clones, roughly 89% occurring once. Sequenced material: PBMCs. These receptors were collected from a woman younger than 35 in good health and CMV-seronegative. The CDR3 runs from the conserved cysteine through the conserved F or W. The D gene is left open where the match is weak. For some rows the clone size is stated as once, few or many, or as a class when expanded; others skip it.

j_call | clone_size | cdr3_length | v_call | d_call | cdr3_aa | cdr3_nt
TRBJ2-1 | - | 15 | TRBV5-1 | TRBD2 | CASSPTSGVYNEQFF | TGCGCCAGCAGCCCCACTAGCGGGGTCTACAATGAGCAGTTCTTC
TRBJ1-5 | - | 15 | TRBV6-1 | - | CASRSIIASNQPQHF | TGTGCCAGCAGGTCCATCATAGCTAGCAATCAGCCCCAGCATTTT
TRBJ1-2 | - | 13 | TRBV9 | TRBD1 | CASTETGNYGYTF | TGTGCCAGCACCGAGACAGGGAACTATGGCTACACCTTC
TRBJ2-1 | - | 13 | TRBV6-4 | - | CASSSDSYNEQFF | TGTGCCAGCAGTTCGGACAGTTACAATGAGCAGTTCTTC
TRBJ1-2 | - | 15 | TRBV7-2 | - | CASSFSPDSNYGYTF | TGTGCCAGCAGCTTCTCACCGGACAGTAACTATGGCTACACCTTC
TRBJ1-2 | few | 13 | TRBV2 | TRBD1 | CASNDRGDYGYTF | TGTGCCAGCAACGACAGGGGCGACTATGGCTACACCTTC
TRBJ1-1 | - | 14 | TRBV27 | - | CASSSPGSGTEAFF | TGTGCCAGCAGTTCCCCGGGTTCGGGCACTGAAGCTTTCTTT
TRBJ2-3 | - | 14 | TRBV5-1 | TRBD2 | CASGGGAVADTQYF | TGCGCCAGCGGCGGGGGGGCAGTCGCAGATACGCAGTATTTT
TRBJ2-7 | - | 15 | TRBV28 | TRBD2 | CASSVAGAPRYEQYF | TGTGCCAGCAGTGTAGCGGGAGCACCCCGCTACGAGCAGTACTTC
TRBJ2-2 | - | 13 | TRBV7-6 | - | CASSSFANGELFF | TGTGCCAGCAGCTCCTTCGCGAACGGGGAGCTGTTTTTT
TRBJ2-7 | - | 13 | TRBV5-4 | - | CASGFAGSHEQYF | TGTGCCAGCGGGTTCGCGGGAAGCCACGAGCAGTACTTC
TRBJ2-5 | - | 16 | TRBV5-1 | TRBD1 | CASSLGDRGDGETQYF | TGCGCCAGCAGCTTGGGGGACAGGGGCGACGGGGAGACCCAGTACTTC
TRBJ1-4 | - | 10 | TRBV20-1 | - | CSARREKLFF | TGCAGTGCTAGGCGGGAAAAACTGTTTTTT
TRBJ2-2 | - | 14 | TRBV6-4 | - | CASSDRETTGELFF | TGTGCCAGCAGTGACCGGGAAACCACCGGGGAGCTGTTTTTT
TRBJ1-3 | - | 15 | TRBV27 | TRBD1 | CASSATGASGNTIYF | TGTGCCAGCAGCGCCACAGGGGCCTCTGGAAACACCATATATTTT
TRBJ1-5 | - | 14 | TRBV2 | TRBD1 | CASTSGTGGQPQHF | TGTGCCAGCACCTCCGGGACAGGGGGTCAGCCCCAGCATTTT